A selection of T cell receptor beta chains follows, all from one sample in a study of cytomegalovirus exposure and HLA in healthy donors. The protocol was immunoSEQ multiplex PCR, while the TCRdb copy is restricted to in-frame clones and leaves out a portion. The sample consists of about 150,000 clones, 75% to 90% of them appearing once. The sample was PBMCs. These receptors came from a woman in her 30s in good health and CMV-seropositive. Both conserved end residues are part of each CDR3. D genes are given only for firm matches. Clone size is not always given. Where it is, it says once, few, many or a class for expanded clones.

D,size,J,V,CDR3,DNA
TRBD1,-,TRBJ2-5,TRBV28,CASSSRDRELLETQYF,TGTGCCAGCAGTTCTCGGGACAGGGAATTGTTAGAGACCCAGTACTTC
-,few,TRBJ2-1,TRBV18,CASSPVPGGGRNEQFF,TGTGCCAGCTCACCCGTACCAGGGGGCGGGAGAAATGAGCAGTTCTTC
-,-,TRBJ2-1,TRBV5-5,CASSLEEGNYNEQFF,TGTGCCAGCAGCTTGGAGGAGGGGAATTACAATGAGCAGTTCTTC
TRBD2,-,TRBJ2-1,TRBV6-1,CASRPLGGYNEQFF,TGTGCCAGCAGACCCTTGGGAGGGTACAATGAGCAGTTCTTC
-,-,TRBJ2-3,TRBV21-1,CASSYACERDTDTQYF,-
-,-,TRBJ2-3,TRBV4-1,CASSQESPSPQYF,TGCGCCAGCAGCCAAGAATCCCCCTCTCCGCAGTATTTT
TRBD1,-,TRBJ2-2,TRBV5-4,CASSKGQGTGELFF,TGTGCCAGCAGCAAAGGACAGGGCACCGGGGAGCTGTTTTTT
TRBD2,-,TRBJ2-1,TRBV7-2,CASSLRGGAGYEQFF,TGTGCCAGCAGCTTACGCGGGGGGGCGGGTTATGAGCAGTTCTTC
-,-,TRBJ2-1,TRBV4-1,CASSQSWSSYNEQFF,TGCGCCAGCAGCCAGTCATGGAGCTCCTACAATGAGCAGTTCTTC
TRBD1,-,TRBJ2-7,TRBV7-9,CASSLQGAPYEQYF,TGTGCCAGCAGCTTACAGGGGGCGCCCTACGAGCAGTACTTC
-,-,TRBJ1-2,TRBV5-6,CASSLVGHAPYGYTF,TGTGCCAGCAGCTTGGTTGGGCATGCTCCCTATGGCTACACCTTC
TRBD1,-,TRBJ2-1,TRBV5-1,CASSSTGYNEQFF,TGCGCCAGCAGCTCGACAGGGTACAATGAGCAGTTCTTC
-,-,TRBJ2-3,TRBV11-3,CASQGPGTDTQYF,TGTGCCAGCCAGGGGCCTGGGACAGATACGCAGTATTTT
-,once,TRBJ1-6,TRBV4-1,CASSQTVPNSPLHF,TGCGCCAGCAGCCAGACAGTCCCCAATTCACCCCTCCACTTT
-,-,TRBJ1-6,TRBV18,CASSPNFGGDYNSPLHF,TGTGCCAGCTCACCAAATTTTGGGGGCGACTATAATTCACCCCTCCACTTT
TRBD2,-,TRBJ2-5,TRBV7-7,CASSLSGEQETQYF,TGTGCTAGCAGCCTTAGCGGGGAACAAGAGACCCAGTACTTC
-,-,TRBJ2-1,TRBV14,CASSQGTRGGRYNEQFF,TGTGCCAGCAGCCAAGGGACGAGGGGGGGCCGCTACAATGAGCAGTTCTTC
-,-,TRBJ2-2,TRBV10-2,CASRRGAPGELFF,TGCGCCAGTCGCCGGGGGGCCCCCGGGGAGCTGTTTTTT
TRBD2,-,TRBJ2-1,TRBV7-3,CASSPLPSGRGVYNEQFF,TGTGCCAGCAGCCCACTACCCAGCGGGAGAGGAGTCTACAATGAGCAGTTCTTC
TRBD2,-,TRBJ2-1,TRBV7-6,CASSLGLAGARSEQFF,TGTGCCAGCAGCCTGGGGCTAGCGGGAGCACGAAGTGAGCAGTTCTTC
TRBD1,-,TRBJ2-1,TRBV6-5,CASSFDRGSTNEQFF,TGTGCCAGCAGCTTCGACAGGGGGTCCACCAATGAGCAGTTCTTC
-,few,TRBJ1-6,TRBV10-1,CASSEEVNSPLHF,TGCGCCAGCAGTGAAGAGGTTAATTCACCCCTCCACTTT
-,-,TRBJ2-3,TRBV7-3,CASSPSRGGSNTDTQYF,TGTGCCAGCAGCCCCAGTCGAGGCGGGTCGAACACAGATACGCAGTATTTT
-,-,TRBJ2-7,TRBV7-2,CASSLVGADYEQYF,TGTGCCAGCAGCTTAGTGGGCGCCGACTACGAGCAGTACTTC
-,-,TRBJ1-1,TRBV7-8,CASSAYRVTEAFF,TGTGCCAGCAGCGCCTACAGGGTAACTGAAGCTTTCTTT
-,-,TRBJ1-2,TRBV2,CASIPLEIAGYGYTF,TGTGCCAGCATTCCTCTGGAGATCGCCGGCTATGGCTACACCTTC
-,few,TRBJ2-1,TRBV2,CASSATLKLTYNEQFF,TGTGCCAGCAGCGCAACTCTCAAGCTTACCTACAATGAGCAGTTCTTC
TRBD1,few,TRBJ2-2,TRBV10-1,CASSESKGQTGELFF,TGCGCCAGCAGTGAGTCGAAGGGACAGACCGGGGAGCTGTTTTTT